This T cell receptor beta chain is from a study of Ad26.COV2.S vaccination and SARS-CoV-2 variants. Background on the study: Among those in the COV1001 Ad26.COV2.S trial arm was the donor. Dosing was one shot or two shots 56 days apart. Study observations and caveats: Vaccine and placebo recipients had similar non-spike TCR breadth.

The method was immunoSEQ multiplex PCR; TCRdb's version includes in-frame clones alone and lacks a portion of them. The table has 440,000 or so clones, about 90% seen once. Regarding treatment: some 20 received Ad26.COV2.S at low or high dose, single or two shots; 5 received placebo; per-sample allocation not given. Collection of samples fell on day 63 after the first vaccine or placebo injection. Within Boston, the person who donated was an adult of 18-55 years. Worth noting for this clone: Its antigen is currently unknown.

The sequenced sample was peripheral blood, obtained in a trial of Ad26.COV2.S vaccine versus placebo. This TCR came from a person between 18 and 59 years old who received the Ad26.COV2.S COVID-19 vaccine or a placebo.

DNA of the CDR3: TGTGCCAGCTCACCCATCTCGAGGACAGGAGGACATGAGACCCAGTACTTC. Its protein product is CASSPISRTGGHETQYF. V is TRBV18 and J is TRBJ2-5; 7 nucleotides match TRBD1. This CDR3 region has 17 residues. V trimming: 3 bases; J trimming: 5 bases; junction bases outside the gene matches: 15. CDR1 and CDR2 (germline): KGHSH, LQKENI.